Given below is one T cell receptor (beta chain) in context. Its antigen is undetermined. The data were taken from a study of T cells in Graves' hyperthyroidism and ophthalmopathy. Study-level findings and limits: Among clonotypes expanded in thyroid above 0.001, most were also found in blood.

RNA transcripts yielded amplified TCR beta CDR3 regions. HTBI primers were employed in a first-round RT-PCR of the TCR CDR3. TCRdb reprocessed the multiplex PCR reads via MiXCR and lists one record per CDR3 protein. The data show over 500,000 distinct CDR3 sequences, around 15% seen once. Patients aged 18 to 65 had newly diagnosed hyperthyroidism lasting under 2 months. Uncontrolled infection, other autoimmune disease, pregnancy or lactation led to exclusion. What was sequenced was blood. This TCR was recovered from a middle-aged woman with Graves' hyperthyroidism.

CDR3 sequence: CASSLGRSFNQPQHF. CDR3 in DNA: TGTGCCAGCAGCTTGGGGCGGTCTTTCAATCAGCCCCAGCATTTT. This chain links TRBV5-5 with TRBJ1-5; D unclear. CDR1 and CDR2 from the germline V gene are SGHKS and YYEKEE (reference sequence). With 0 bases removed from V and 3 bases from J, the gap between germline ends came to 10 bases. The CDR3 contains 15 residues.